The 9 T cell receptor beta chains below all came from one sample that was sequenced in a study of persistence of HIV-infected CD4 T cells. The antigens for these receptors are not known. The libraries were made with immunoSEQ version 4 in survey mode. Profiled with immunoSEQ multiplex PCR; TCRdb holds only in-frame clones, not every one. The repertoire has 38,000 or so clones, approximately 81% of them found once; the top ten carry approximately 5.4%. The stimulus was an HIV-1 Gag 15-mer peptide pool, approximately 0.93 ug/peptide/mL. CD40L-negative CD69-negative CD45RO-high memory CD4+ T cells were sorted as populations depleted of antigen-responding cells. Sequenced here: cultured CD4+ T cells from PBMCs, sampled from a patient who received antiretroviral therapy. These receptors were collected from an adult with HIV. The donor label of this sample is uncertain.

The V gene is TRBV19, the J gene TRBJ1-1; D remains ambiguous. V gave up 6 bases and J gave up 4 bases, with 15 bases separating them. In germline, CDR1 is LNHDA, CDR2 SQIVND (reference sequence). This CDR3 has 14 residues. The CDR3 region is CASRPGRAGTEAFF. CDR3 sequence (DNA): TGTGCCAGTAGACCAGGAAGGGCGGGCACTGAAGCTTTCTTT.

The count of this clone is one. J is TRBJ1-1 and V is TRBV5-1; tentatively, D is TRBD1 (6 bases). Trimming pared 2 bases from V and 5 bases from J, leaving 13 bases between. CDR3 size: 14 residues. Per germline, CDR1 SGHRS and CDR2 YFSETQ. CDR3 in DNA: TGCGCCAGCAGCTTTTCTATAACAGGGACTGAAGCTTTCTTT. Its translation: CASSFSITGTEAFF.

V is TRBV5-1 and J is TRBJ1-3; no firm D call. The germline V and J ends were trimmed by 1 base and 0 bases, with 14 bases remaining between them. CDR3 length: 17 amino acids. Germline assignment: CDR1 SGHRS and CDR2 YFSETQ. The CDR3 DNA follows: TGCGCCAGCAGCTTGAGTTTTCCGGAAAGCTCTGGAAACACCATATATTTT. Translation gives CASSLSFPESSGNTIYF.

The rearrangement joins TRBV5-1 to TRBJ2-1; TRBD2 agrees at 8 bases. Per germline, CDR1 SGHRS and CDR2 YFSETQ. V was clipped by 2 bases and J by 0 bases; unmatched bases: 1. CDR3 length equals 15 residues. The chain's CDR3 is CASSLAGDSYNEQFF. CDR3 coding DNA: TGCGCCAGCAGCTTAGCGGGGGACTCCTACAATGAGCAGTTCTTC.

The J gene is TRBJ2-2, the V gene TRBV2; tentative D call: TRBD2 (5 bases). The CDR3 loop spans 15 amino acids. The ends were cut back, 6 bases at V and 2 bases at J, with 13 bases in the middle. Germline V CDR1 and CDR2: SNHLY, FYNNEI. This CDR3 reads CASSGLQINTGELFF. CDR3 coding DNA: TGTGCCAGCAGCGGACTTCAGATAAACACCGGGGAGCTGTTTTTT.

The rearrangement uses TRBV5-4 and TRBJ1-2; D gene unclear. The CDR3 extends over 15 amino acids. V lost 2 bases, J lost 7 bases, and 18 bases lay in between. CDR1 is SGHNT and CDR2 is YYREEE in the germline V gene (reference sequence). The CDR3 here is CASSFIRTRVSGYTF. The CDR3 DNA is TGTGCCAGCAGCTTTATCCGGACCCGTGTAAGTGGCTACACCTTC.

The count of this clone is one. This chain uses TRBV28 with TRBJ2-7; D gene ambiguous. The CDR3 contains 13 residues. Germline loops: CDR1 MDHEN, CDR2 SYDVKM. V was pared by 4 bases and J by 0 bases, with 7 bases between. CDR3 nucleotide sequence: TGTGCCAGCAGTTACCAGGACTCCTACGAGCAGTACTTC. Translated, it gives CASSYQDSYEQYF.

The CDR3 loop reads CASSPDFNSPLHF. The CDR3 DNA is TGTGCCAGCTCACCGGATTTTAATTCACCCCTCCACTTT. The V gene is TRBV18, the J gene TRBJ1-6, with no clear D. The germline V and J ends were trimmed by 3 bases and 6 bases, with 6 bases remaining between them. The CDR3 consists of 13 residues. Germline V gene data show CDR1 as KGHSH and CDR2 as LQKENI.

This CDR3 reads CASSPTGTGVGELFF. In DNA form, the CDR3 reads TGTGCCAGCAGCCCGACCGGGACAGGGGTCGGGGAGCTGTTTTTT. The chain is built from TRBV11-3 and TRBJ2-2, with 10 bases fitting TRBD1. Germline V gives CDR1 SGHNT, CDR2 YENEEA. CDR3 length equals 15 residues. V lost 5 bases and J lost 7; bases outside the gene matches: 7.